One sample yielded the 11 T cell receptor beta chains listed below, sequenced in a study of shared clonotypes between healthy human individuals. The table came from immunoSEQ multiplex PCR; TCRdb's copy has only in-frame clones and leaves some out. The sample lists 2 million to 2.5 million clones; over 85% were seen once. The sequencing sample was made of naive CD4+ T cells from PBMCs. Subset here: CD45RA+ positively selected. The source is a young man in good health. Some clones in this sample may be carry-over from other donors' samples.

The rearrangement uses TRBV10-3 and TRBJ2-1, with 11 bases aligning to TRBD2. The germline V gene has CDR1 ENHRY and CDR2 SYGVKD. Germline trimming cut 6 bases from V and 10 bases from J; bases unmatched to any gene: 11. The CDR3 totals 15 residues. CDR3 in DNA: TGTGCCATCAGCGCACCTAGCGGGGGGTCTCCAGAGCAGTTCTTC. Translation: CAISAPSGGSPEQFF.

In DNA form, the CDR3 reads TGTGCCACCAGCAGGGGACAGGGAGGCTACGAGCAGTACTTC. It translates to CATSRGQGGYEQYF. The chain links TRBV15 to TRBJ2-7; TRBD1 matches at 9 bases. After removal of 3 bases from V and 3 bases from J, the junction contained 3 bases not matched to a gene. The germline V gene encodes CDR1 LNHNV and CDR2 YYDKDF (reference sequence). The CDR3 extends over 14 amino acids.

The chain combines TRBV5-5 with TRBJ2-5, with D possibly matching TRBD2 (5 bases). This CDR3 comprises 15 residues. The ends were cut back, 4 bases at V and 5 bases at J, with 18 bases in the middle. CDR1 SGHKS and CDR2 YYEKEE come from the germline V gene (reference sequence). The CDR3 reads CASSPGGAPGETQYF. The CDR3 DNA reads as TGTGCCAGCAGCCCCGGTGGCGCTCCGGGGGAGACCCAGTACTTC.

The genes are TRBV9 and TRBJ2-5; 8 positions match TRBD1. The CDR3 is made up of 16 amino acids. CDR1 and CDR2 (germline): SGDLS, YYNGEE. The J segment lost 4 bases and the V segment lost 0 bases, leaving 8 bases of the junction unmatched. The CDR3 sequence: CASSVGQGALLETQYF. The CDR3, as DNA: TGTGCCAGCAGCGTAGGGCAGGGGGCTCTTTTAGAGACCCAGTACTTC. Full variable domain (rest looked up from reference TRBV9 and TRBJ2-5): DSGVTQTPKHLITATGQRVTLRCSPRSGDLSVYWYQQSLDQGLQFLIQYYNGEERAKGNILERFSAQQFPDLHSELNLSSLELGDSALYFCASSVGQGALLETQYFGPGTRLLVL.

The chain recombines TRBV4-1 with TRBJ1-5, with TRBD1 matching 12 bases. CDR3 length: 17 amino acids. In germline, CDR1 is MGHRA, CDR2 YSYEKL. V shed 2 bases, J shed 7 bases, and the junction held 9 bases outside the gene matches. CDR3 sequence reads: CASSQTGGQGAGQPQHF. The DNA for the CDR3 is TGCGCCAGCAGCCAAACCGGGGGACAGGGGGCAGGACAGCCCCAGCATTTT.

The chain carries TRBV21-1 and TRBJ2-1; TRBD2, the D gene given by the table, was not confirmed from the DNA. TRBV21-1 is classified as a pseudogene. CDR3 size: 15 residues. Here the CDR3 DNA reads TGTGCCAGCAGCACCCGAGCGGGAGACTGCGATGAGCAGTTCTTC. Amino acid sequence: CASSTRAGDCDEQFF.

Details on this clone: The junction departs from the called germline gene at one end, perhaps through a read error. The chain joins TRBV10-3 to TRBJ2-7, with D possibly being TRBD2 (6 bases). Germline V CDR1 and CDR2: ENHRY, SYGVKD. This CDR3 contains 14 residues. The CDR3 protein is CAVSESAGLGEQYF. CDR3 DNA sequence: TGTGCCGTCAGTGAGTCGGCGGGGTTGGGAGAGCAGTACTTC.

This chain links TRBV6-5 with TRBJ1-1, with 9 bases fitting TRBD1. Trimming took 6 bases from V and 4 from J; bases not matched to a gene: 6. Germline CDR1 and CDR2: MNHEY and SVGAGI. The CDR3 loop spans 14 amino acids. Here the CDR3 DNA reads TGTGCCAGCAGCCGGGACAGGGAGATCACTGAAGCTTTCTTT. Amino acid sequence: CASSRDREITEAFF.

The gene calls are TRBV7-2 and TRBJ2-7; 8 bases are a match to TRBD1. With V trimmed by 1 base and J by 7 bases, 6 bases remained unmatched. CDR1 and CDR2 (germline): SGHTA, FQGNSA. This CDR3 spans 14 amino acids. CDR3 amino acids: CASSLGTGRKEQYF. The DNA of the CDR3 is TGTGCCAGCAGCTTAGGGACAGGGAGAAAGGAGCAGTACTTC.

In the case of this clone: This same CDR3 is encoded by further DNA sequences in the sample. V and J are TRBV4-3 and TRBJ2-3; 12 bases map to TRBD2. J gave up 3 bases and V 1 base, and 2 bases lay outside the gene matches. Germline CDR1 reads LGHNA; CDR2 reads YSLEER. The CDR3 totals 16 residues. The CDR3 DNA is TGCGCCAGCAGCCAAGGCCTAGCGGGAGGGACAGATACGCAGTATTTT. Protein sequence: CASSQGLAGGTDTQYF.

The chain couples TRBV18 to TRBJ2-1; no clear D gene. Trimming cost V 5 bases and J 3 bases, with 17 bases left between them. CDR1 is KGHSH and CDR2 is LQKENI in the germline V gene. This CDR3 has 16 amino acids. Written as DNA, the CDR3 is TGTGCCAGCTCAGAAAGGAGTGGCCCCCTCTACAATGAGCAGTTCTTC. It yields the protein CASSERSGPLYNEQFF.